Detailed here is one T cell receptor (beta chain). The sample belongs to a study of T cell changes during pregnancy in multiple sclerosis. The protocol was immunoSEQ multiplex PCR, while the TCRdb copy is restricted to in-frame clones and leaves out a portion. The sample includes some 52,000 clones, around 92% of them seen just once. The CDR3 covers 17 residues. CDR1 and CDR2 (germline): MNHNS, SASEGT. Trimming took off 0 bases at V and 4 bases at J, with 15 bases between the two ends. This TCR was recovered from a female donor with multiple sclerosis, enrolled in a pregnancy study. The chain is built from TRBV6-1 and TRBJ2-2; weak D call: TRBD2 (5 bases). Specimen: CD4+ T cells from peripheral blood mononuclear cells, collected in the third trimester of pregnancy. This CDR3 reads CASSEAVGGSVTGELFF. CDR3 in DNA: TGTGCCAGCAGTGAAGCGGTAGGAGGCTCGGTCACCGGGGAGCTGTTTTTT.